Following are 27 T cell receptor beta chains from one sample sequenced in a study of Ad26.COV2.S vaccination and SARS-CoV-2 variants. TCRdb's table, derived via immunoSEQ multiplex PCR, lists solely in-frame clones and lacks some. The sample includes more than 300,000 clones, about 87% seen only once; the top ten take 5.5% to 7%. Treatment described: around 19 received Ad26.COV2.S at low or high dose, single or two shots; about 5 received placebo; per-sample allocation not given. Samples were taken on day 63 after the first vaccine or placebo injection. Sequences were derived from peripheral blood, sampled in a trial of Ad26.COV2.S vaccine versus placebo. The source of these receptors is a person between 18 and 65 years old who received the Ad26.COV2.S COVID-19 vaccine or a placebo.

The gene calls are TRBV5-1 and TRBJ2-1, with TRBD1 matching over 10 bases. The V gene end was trimmed by 3 bases and the J gene end by 7 bases; junction bases not matched to a gene: 10. Germline V lookup: CDR1 SGHRS, CDR2 YFSETQ. This CDR3 is built from 16 residues. The CDR3 coding sequence is TGCGCCAGCAGCTACCAGTCAGGGACAGGGGTGAATGAGCAGTTCTTC. It is translated as CASSYQSGTGVNEQFF.

The rearrangement uses TRBV7-9 and TRBJ2-7; a weak D match, TRBD1 (6 bases). The CDR3 loop spans 12 amino acids. V lost 5 bases and J 2 bases, leaving 7 bases between the germline ends. CDR1 is SEHNR, CDR2 FQNEAQ, per germline (reference sequence). The CDR3 sequence is CASSGQTYEQYF. CDR3 bases: TGTGCCAGCAGCGGACAGACCTACGAGCAGTACTTC.

V is TRBV2 and J is TRBJ2-2, with 10 nucleotides matching TRBD1. The CDR3 is 14 residues long. Per germline, CDR1 SNHLY and CDR2 FYNNEI. The junction had 9 bases not matched to a gene; V was cut back by 10 bases and J by 7 bases. The CDR3 DNA follows: TGTGCCAACCGACAGGGGGCTTTTGGCGGGGAGCTGTTTTTT. Encoded protein: CANRQGAFGGELFF.

The J gene is TRBJ2-1, the V gene TRBV11-2, with 13 positions matching TRBD2. The V gene end was trimmed by 5 bases and the J gene end by 1 base; junction bases not matched to a gene: 8. Germline values: CDR1 SGHAT, CDR2 FQNNGV. The CDR3 sequence is 18 residues long. CDR3 bases: TGTGCCAGCAGCCCCGGGACTAGCGGGGTTCGATCCTACAATGAGCAGTTCTTC. Translated: CASSPGTSGVRSYNEQFF.

The sample holds one count of this clone. The chain recombines TRBV27 with TRBJ2-7; D is ambiguous. The ends were cut back, 5 bases at V and 5 bases at J, with 10 bases in the middle. The CDR3 runs to 12 residues. Per the germline V gene, CDR1 is MNHEY and CDR2 is SMNVEV (reference sequence). The CDR3 here is CASSLSSHEQYF. The CDR3 coding sequence is TGTGCCAGCAGTCTTTCTAGTCACGAGCAGTACTTC.

The CDR3 DNA reads as TGTGCCTGGAGTGTAGCGACAGACACTGAAGCTTTCTTT. This translates into CAWSVATDTEAFF. V and J are TRBV30 and TRBJ1-1; D is possibly TRBD1 (5 bases). The CDR3 extends over 13 amino acids. Trimming shortened V by 0 bases and J by 3 bases, and 8 bases separated the two germline ends. In germline, CDR1 is GTSNPN, CDR2 SVGIG (reference sequence).

The V and J genes are TRBV5-6 and TRBJ2-5; weak D call: TRBD1 (5 bases). Per the germline V gene, CDR1 is SGHDT and CDR2 is YYEEEE. V lost 2 bases to trimming and J lost 2 bases, with 22 bases between them. The CDR3 covers 18 residues. CDR3 sequence: CASSFLYKTGATQETQYF. CDR3 nucleotide sequence: TGTGCCAGCAGCTTTCTGTACAAAACAGGCGCAACTCAAGAGACCCAGTACTTC.

The chain is built from TRBV7-9 and TRBJ2-5; a possible D gene is TRBD1 (6 bases). Deletions cut 5 bases from V and 4 bases from J, with 14 bases between. The CDR3 loop spans 14 amino acids. The germline V gene encodes CDR1 SEHNR and CDR2 FQNEAQ (reference sequence). The CDR3 sequence: CASSRHRAGETQYF. DNA of the CDR3: TGTGCCAGCAGCCGCCACAGGGCGGGAGAGACCCAGTACTTC.

The rearrangement links TRBV9 to TRBJ2-6; D unresolved. Trimming pared 6 bases from V and 0 bases from J, leaving 10 bases between. There are 15 residues in the CDR3. CDR1 SGDLS and CDR2 YYNGEE come from the germline V gene. The CDR3 coding sequence is TGTGCCAGCACCGGTATTATCTCTGGGGCCAACGTCCTGACTTTC. It is translated as CASTGIISGANVLTF.

The chain links TRBV6-5 to TRBJ1-2; a weak D match, TRBD1 (6 bases). Germline V gene data show CDR1 as MNHEY and CDR2 as SVGAGI. V was cut by 0 bases and J by 4 bases, with 9 bases left in between. The CDR3 length is 14 residues. The chain's CDR3 is CASSYSDSIYGYTF. The CDR3 DNA reads TGTGCCAGCAGTTACTCGGACAGTATCTATGGCTACACCTTC.

The CDR3 loop reads CASIPTTGYNTEAFF. The CDR3 DNA reads as TGCGCCAGCATCCCCACGACAGGATATAACACTGAAGCTTTCTTT. This chain uses TRBV5-1 with TRBJ1-1; a weak D match, TRBD1 (6 bases). V lost 6 bases and J 2 bases, leaving 17 bases between the germline ends. The CDR3 runs 15 residues. The V gene's germline CDR1 is SGHRS and CDR2 YFSETQ. The full variable domain, with the rest looked up from reference TRBV5-1 and TRBJ1-1, is KAGVTQTPRYLIKTRGQQVTLSCSPISGHRSVSWYQQTPGQGLQFLFEYFSETQRNKGNFPGRFSGRQFSNSRSEMNVSTLELGDSALYLCASIPTTGYNTEAFFGQGTRLTVV.

Concerning this clone itself: This sample includes further DNA sequences coding for the same CDR3. This rearrangement joins TRBV11-3 to TRBJ2-7, with D possibly matching TRBD1 (6 bases). Trimming removed 4 bases from V and 1 base from J, with 11 bases in between. The CDR3 has 14 residues. CDR1 is SGHNT, CDR2 YENEEA, per germline. This CDR3 is CASSSNRVSYEQYF. The CDR3, as DNA: TGTGCCAGCAGCTCAAACAGGGTGTCCTACGAGCAGTACTTC.

The chain couples TRBV7-2 to TRBJ2-2; D not resolved. V was cut by 2 bases and J by 4 bases, with 14 bases left in between. This CDR3 spans 16 amino acids. Germline values: CDR1 SGHTA, CDR2 FQGNSA. The CDR3 nucleotides are TGTGCCAGCAGCTTAAGGTTAGGCCGTGGCACCGGGGAGCTGTTTTTT. It codes for CASSLRLGRGTGELFF.

This chain links TRBV3-1 (or the pseudogene TRBV3-2) with TRBJ2-7; possibly TRBD1 for D (5 bases). This CDR3 is built from 14 residues. Trimming removed 3 bases from V and 2 bases from J, with 11 bases in between. Germline lookup yields CDR1 LGHDT and CDR2 YNNKEL (reference sequence). The CDR3 DNA sequence: TGTGCCAGCAGCCATAGGGGTAATCCCTACGAGCAGTACTTC. It is translated as CASSHRGNPYEQYF.

This clone is a singleton in its sample. The chain couples TRBV19 to TRBJ1-1; no reliable D call. Germline lookup yields CDR1 LNHDA and CDR2 SQIVND (reference sequence). V lost 3 bases and J lost 7, with 9 bases in between. This CDR3 spans 12 amino acids. CDR3 DNA: TGTGCCAGTAGTATCTCCAAACTTGAAGCTTTCTTT. It codes for CASSISKLEAFF.

This rearrangement joins TRBV4-1 to TRBJ2-7, with 7 bases fitting TRBD1. CDR1 is MGHRA, CDR2 YSYEKL, per germline. Trimming at V came to 4 bases and at J to 12 bases, leaving 21 bases not matched to a gene. CDR3 length: 16 residues. CDR3 residues: CASSRDKTGTVANLYF. The CDR3 DNA reads TGCGCCAGCAGCCGAGATAAAACCGGGACAGTCGCGAATCTGTACTTC.

This clone was observed a few times. The chain joins TRBV5-1 to TRBJ2-7, with D possibly matching TRBD1 (6 bases). V lost 4 bases to trimming and J lost 4 bases, with 18 bases between them. Germline values: CDR1 SGHRS, CDR2 YFSETQ. The CDR3 length is 15 residues. The CDR3 DNA sequence: TGCGCCAGCAGCCTCGGGACAATCCGAGCGTACGAGCAGTACTTC. Translation: CASSLGTIRAYEQYF.

This chain uses TRBV4-2 with TRBJ1-4, with 9 bases matching TRBD1. The V and J ends lost 1 base and 9 bases, in that order; junction bases with no gene match: 6. CDR3 length equals 15 residues. Germline V gives CDR1 LGHNA, CDR2 YNFKEQ. The CDR3 spells CASSQGDRAIQKLFF. CDR3 DNA: TGTGCCAGCAGCCAAGGGGACAGGGCAATCCAAAAACTGTTTTTT.

The J gene is TRBJ1-2, the V gene TRBV28; a weak D match, TRBD1 (5 bases). V lost 4 bases, J lost 8 bases, and 14 bases lay in between. Germline V gene sequence: CDR1 MDHEN, CDR2 SYDVKM. The CDR3 consists of 13 residues. The CDR3 bases are TGTGCCAGCAGTTCGGGACTCCCGCACGGCTACACCTTC. Translation: CASSSGLPHGYTF.

This rearrangement joins TRBV4-2 to TRBJ2-5; D may be TRBD1 (7 bases). The CDR3 loop spans 15 amino acids. CDR1 is LGHNA and CDR2 is YNFKEQ in the germline V gene. The V end lost 4 bases, the J end lost 5 bases, and 17 bases lay between the germline ends. CDR3 DNA sequence: TGTGCCAGCAGCCCTCGCGGGGACAGTTTTGAGACCCAGTACTTC. Translated: CASSPRGDSFETQYF.

The rearrangement joins TRBV30 to TRBJ2-6; D remains ambiguous. The V and J ends lost 7 bases and 0 bases respectively, with 4 bases between them. Germline V gene lookup returns CDR1 GTSNPN and CDR2 SVGIG (reference sequence). This CDR3 has 12 amino acids. The CDR3 nucleotides read TGTGCCTCAGCCTCTGGGGCCAACGTCCTGACTTTC. It yields the protein CASASGANVLTF.

The chain is built from TRBV21-1 and TRBJ1-2. TRBV21-1 is listed as a pseudogene. The CDR3 has 10 residues. CDR3 sequence (DNA): TGTGCCAGCAGCAGGGTAGGCTACACCTTC. This encodes CASSRVGYTF.

V usage is TRBV5-1 and J usage is TRBJ2-2, with 8 bases fitting TRBD2. The germline V gene has CDR1 SGHRS and CDR2 YFSETQ. J was trimmed by 6 bases and V by 2 bases; bases with no gene match: 3. The CDR3 runs to 14 residues. The CDR3: CASSFVGRAGELFF. The CDR3 nucleotides read TGCGCCAGCAGCTTTGTCGGGAGGGCCGGGGAGCTGTTTTTT.

The chain employs TRBV28 and TRBJ2-1; 7 bases match TRBD1. The CDR3 is 11 amino acids. Per the germline V gene, CDR1 is MDHEN and CDR2 is SYDVKM. This CDR3 is CATGPYNEQFF. The DNA for the CDR3 is TGTGCGACAGGGCCCTACAATGAGCAGTTCTTC. Full variable domain (missing parts from reference TRBV28 and TRBJ2-1): DVKVTQSSRYLVKRTGEKVFLECVQDMDHENMFWYRQDPGLGLRLIYFSYDVKMKEKGDIPEGYSVSREKKERFSLILESASTNQTSMYLCATGPYNEQFFGPGTRLTVL.

The gene calls are TRBV7-9 and TRBJ1-3; no definite D call. The germline CDR1 and CDR2 sequences are SEHNR and FQNEAQ (reference sequence). The CDR3 consists of 15 residues. The V gene lost 5 bases and the J gene lost 2 bases, with 13 bases spanning the gap. CDR3 nucleotides: TGTGCCAGCAGCAACCGGGAGTTCCCTGGAAACACCATATATTTT. This gives the protein CASSNREFPGNTIYF.

The V and J genes are TRBV19 and TRBJ2-1; D is possibly TRBD1 (5 bases). There are 17 residues in the CDR3. Germline values: CDR1 LNHDA, CDR2 SQIVND (reference sequence). V shed 5 bases and J shed 8 bases, with 25 bases lying between them. The CDR3 protein is CASSHLLHRLQPHEQFF. Written as DNA, the CDR3 is TGTGCCAGTAGTCATTTGCTCCACAGGCTCCAACCGCATGAGCAGTTCTTC.

This rearrangement joins TRBV27 to TRBJ2-1, with D possibly matching TRBD2 (5 bases). The V end lost 4 bases, the J end lost 3 bases, and 10 bases lay between the germline ends. The length of the CDR3 is 14 residues. Germline lookup yields CDR1 MNHEY and CDR2 SMNVEV (reference sequence). Here the CDR3 DNA reads TGTGCCAGCAGTTCCTTTCGGGACTACAATGAGCAGTTCTTC. Translated, it gives CASSSFRDYNEQFF.